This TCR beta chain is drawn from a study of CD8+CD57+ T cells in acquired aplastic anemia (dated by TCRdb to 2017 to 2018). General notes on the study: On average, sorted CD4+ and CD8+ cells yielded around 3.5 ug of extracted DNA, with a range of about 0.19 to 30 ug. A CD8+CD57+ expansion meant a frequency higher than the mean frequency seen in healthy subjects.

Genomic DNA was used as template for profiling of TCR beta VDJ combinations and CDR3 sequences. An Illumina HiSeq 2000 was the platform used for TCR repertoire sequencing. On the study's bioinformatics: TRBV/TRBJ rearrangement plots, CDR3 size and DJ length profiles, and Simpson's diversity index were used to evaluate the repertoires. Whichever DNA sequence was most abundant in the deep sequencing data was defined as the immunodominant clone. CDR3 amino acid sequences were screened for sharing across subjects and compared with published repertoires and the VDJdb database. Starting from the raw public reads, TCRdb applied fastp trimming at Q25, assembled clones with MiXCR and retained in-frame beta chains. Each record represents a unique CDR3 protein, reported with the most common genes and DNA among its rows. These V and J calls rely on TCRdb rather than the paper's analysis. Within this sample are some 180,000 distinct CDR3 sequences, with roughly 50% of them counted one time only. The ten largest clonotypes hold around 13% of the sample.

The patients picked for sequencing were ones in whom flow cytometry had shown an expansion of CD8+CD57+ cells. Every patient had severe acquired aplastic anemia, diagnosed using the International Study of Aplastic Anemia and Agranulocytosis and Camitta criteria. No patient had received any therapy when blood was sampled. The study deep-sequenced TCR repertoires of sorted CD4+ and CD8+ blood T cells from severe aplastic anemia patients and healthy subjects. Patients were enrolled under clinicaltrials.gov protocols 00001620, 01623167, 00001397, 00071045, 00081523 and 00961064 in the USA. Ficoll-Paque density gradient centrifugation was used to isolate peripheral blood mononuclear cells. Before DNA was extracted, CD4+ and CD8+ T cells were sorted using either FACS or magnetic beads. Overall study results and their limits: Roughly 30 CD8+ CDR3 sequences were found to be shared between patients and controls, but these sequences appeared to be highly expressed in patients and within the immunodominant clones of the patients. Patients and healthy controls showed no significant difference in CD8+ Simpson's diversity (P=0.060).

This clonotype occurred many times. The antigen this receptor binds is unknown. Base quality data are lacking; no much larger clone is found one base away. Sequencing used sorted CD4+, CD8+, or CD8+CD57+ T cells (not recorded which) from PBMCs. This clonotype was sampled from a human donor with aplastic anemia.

The CDR3 loop reads CARDLRDRYNSPLHF. Here is the DNA: TGTGCCAGAGACTTGCGGGACAGGTATAATTCACCCCTCCACTTT. The rearranged segments are TRBV6-1 and TRBJ1-6; the central 8 bases match TRBD1. After removal of 9 bases from V and 4 bases from J, the junction retains 8 bases not matched to a gene. Spanning cysteine to phenylalanine, the CDR3 consists of 15 amino acids. The kept DNA is CDR3 alone, 45 bases in frame from the first base. Taken from the germline V gene, the CDR1 and CDR2 loops are MNHNS and SASEGT.